The clone carrying this T cell receptor beta chain is a singleton in its sample. The germline V gene encodes CDR1 MNHEY and CDR2 SVGAGI. This CDR3 spans 13 amino acids. V was pared by 4 bases and J by 4 bases, with 11 bases between. This record comes from a study of blood T cell repertoires in COVID-19. Looking at the study overall: Samples taken during acute and convalescent COVID-19 were collected in the United States, Italy and Spain. PBMCs, B-cell-depleted T cells, or T cells provided the cDNA or gDNA that made up the material.

The authors' processing: Scientists estimated how many nucleated cells there were by amplifying reference gene primers. The data were produced by immunoSEQ multiplex PCR, yet TCRdb's version contains in-frame clones alone and is incomplete. The V and J calls and clone size come from that table; D and trimming were worked out from the DNA. The repertoire holds 150,000 or so clones, with roughly four fifths as singletons. The sequenced sample was peripheral blood. The receptor was isolated from an elderly man with acute or convalescent COVID-19. The V gene is TRBV6-5, the J gene TRBJ2-7; tentatively, D is TRBD1 (6 bases). The CDR3 DNA follows: TGTGCCAGCAGTTTGGACAGAGGATACGAGCAGTACTTC. Amino acid sequence: CASSLDRGYEQYF.